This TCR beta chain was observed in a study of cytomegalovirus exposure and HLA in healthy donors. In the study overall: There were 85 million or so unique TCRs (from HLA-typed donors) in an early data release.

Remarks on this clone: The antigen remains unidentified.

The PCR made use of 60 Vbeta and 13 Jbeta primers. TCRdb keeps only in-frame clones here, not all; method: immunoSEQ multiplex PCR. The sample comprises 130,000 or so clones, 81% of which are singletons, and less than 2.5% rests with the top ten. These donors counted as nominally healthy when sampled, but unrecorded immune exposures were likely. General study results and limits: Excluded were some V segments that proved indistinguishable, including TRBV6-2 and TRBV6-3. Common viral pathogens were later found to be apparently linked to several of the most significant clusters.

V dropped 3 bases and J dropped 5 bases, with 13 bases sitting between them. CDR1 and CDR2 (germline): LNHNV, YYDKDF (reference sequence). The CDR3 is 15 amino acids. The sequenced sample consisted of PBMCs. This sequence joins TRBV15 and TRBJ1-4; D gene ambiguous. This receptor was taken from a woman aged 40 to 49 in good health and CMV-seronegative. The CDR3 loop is CATSRPGMGNEKLFF. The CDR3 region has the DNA TGTGCCACCAGCAGGCCCGGGATGGGGAATGAAAAACTGTTTTTT.